These 17 T cell receptor beta chains were all obtained from the same sample, sequenced in a study of regulatory T cells in long-lasting Graves disease. Researchers made TCR beta libraries by using iRepertoire HTBI primers and running Arm-PCR on CDR3 regions. TCRdb itself ran the multiplex PCR reads through MiXCR, one entry per CDR3 protein. The data show 300,000 to 400,000 distinct CDR3 sequences, around 15% seen once. Specified time point: newly diagnosed GD, antithyroid drugs for less than 3 months. PBMC-extracted RNA yielded the TCR library. The material was peripheral blood mononuclear cells (PBMCs), obtained at new diagnosis, from a patient treated with antithyroid drugs. The receptors here all came from a female donor with Graves disease.

This clonotype was seen many times. The rearrangement uses TRBV13 and TRBJ1-2; 9 bases fit TRBD1. The ends lost 5 bases at V and 7 bases at J; junction bases unmatched: 17. Germline V gene lookup returns CDR1 PRHDT and CDR2 FYEKMQ (reference sequence). This CDR3 comprises 17 residues. CDR3 DNA: TGTGCCAGCAGCCCAACCCTCCCGGGACAGGGTGGTGGTGGCTACACCTTC. It is translated as CASSPTLPGQGGGGYTF.

This clonotype was found a few times. The chain carries TRBV19 and TRBJ1-4, with 8 positions matching TRBD1. The CDR3 loop spans 14 amino acids. The trim removed 5 bases at V and 9 bases at J, leaving 8 bases unmatched. Germline CDR1 LNHDA, CDR2 SQIVND (reference sequence). CDR3 amino acids: CASSQTGDRKKLFF. The DNA for the CDR3 is TGTGCCAGTAGTCAGACAGGGGACCGGAAAAAACTGTTTTTT. Full variable domain (rest looked up from reference TRBV19 and TRBJ1-4): DGGITQSPKYLFRKEGQNVTLSCEQNLNHDAMYWYRQDPGQGLRLIYYSQIVNDFQKGDIAEGYSVSREKKESFPLTVTSAQKNPTAFYLCASSQTGDRKKLFFGSGTQLSVL.

This clonotype was observed at least ten times. The chain couples TRBV20-1 to TRBJ1-3, with D unresolved. CDR3 length equals 12 residues. Trimming stripped 7 bases from V and 4 bases from J, with 11 bases between. Germline loops: CDR1 DFQATT, CDR2 SNEGSKA (reference sequence). The CDR3 nucleotides read TGCAGTGTTCTCGGTCCGGGAAACACCATATATTTT. This sequence encodes CSVLGPGNTIYF.

This clonotype has a count of ten or more. The V gene is TRBV28, the J gene TRBJ2-1; 8 bases fit TRBD2. V was pared by 6 bases and J by 4 bases, with 5 bases of the junction left unmatched. Germline V gene data show CDR1 as MDHEN and CDR2 as SYDVKM. This CDR3 is 14 amino acids long. The CDR3 here is CASRTTSGYNEQFF. The DNA for the CDR3 is TGTGCCAGCAGGACTACTAGCGGATACAATGAGCAGTTCTTC.

This clonotype was seen many times. The V gene is TRBV27, the J gene TRBJ1-4; D gene unclear. The CDR3 covers 15 residues. The V end was cut by 2 bases, the J end by 4 bases, with 11 bases between. Looked up from germline, CDR1 is MNHEY and CDR2 is SMNVEV (reference sequence). The CDR3 DNA reads as TGTGCCAGCAGTTTAAGTATCAGCAATAATGAAAAACTGTTTTTT. Translation gives CASSLSISNNEKLFF.

In its sample, this clonotype was seen a few times. V usage is TRBV10-3 and J usage is TRBJ1-1; 10 bases align to TRBD1. V lost 2 bases and J lost 6; bases outside the gene matches: 6. This CDR3 region has 15 residues. Germline assignment: CDR1 ENHRY and CDR2 SYGVKD. The CDR3 loop is CAISETRDRGAEAFF. The CDR3 DNA reads as TGTGCCATCAGTGAGACAAGGGACAGGGGAGCTGAAGCTTTCTTT.

This clonotype was observed at least ten times. The J gene is TRBJ2-1, the V gene TRBV9; 7 positions agree with TRBD2. With V trimmed by 4 bases and J by 2 bases, 6 bases remained unmatched. Germline-derived CDR1 and CDR2 are SGDLS and YYNGEE. The CDR3 runs 15 residues. CDR3 DNA sequence: TGTGCCAGCAGCACCCGGGACTATCCCTACAATGAGCAGTTCTTC. As protein: CASSTRDYPYNEQFF.

This clonotype was detected many times. The rearrangement links TRBV7-3 to TRBJ2-1; D perhaps matches TRBD2 (6 bases). V lost 0 bases, J lost 7 bases, and 10 bases lay in between. This CDR3 is built from 14 residues. Looked up from germline, CDR1 is SGHTA and CDR2 is FQGTGA. The chain's CDR3 is CASSLTGGLNEQFF. The CDR3 DNA reads TGTGCCAGCAGCTTAACGGGAGGCCTTAATGAGCAGTTCTTC.

The chain recombines TRBV29-1 with TRBJ2-1, with TRBD2 matching over 13 bases. The ends lost 5 bases at V and 2 bases at J; junction bases unmatched: 3. Germline CDR1 is SQVTM and CDR2 is ANQGSEA. This CDR3 contains 15 residues. The CDR3, as DNA: TGCAGCGTTTCCGGGACTAGCGGGACCTACAATGAGCAGTTCTTC. Amino acids: CSVSGTSGTYNEQFF.

About this clonotype itself: The likely explanation is a read error, given a far larger clone one base away. The rearrangement links TRBV13 to TRBJ1-1, with D maybe TRBD1 (6 bases). With 6 bases removed from V and 3 bases from J, the gap between germline ends came to 11 bases. Germline V gene data show CDR1 as PRHDT and CDR2 as FYEKMQ (reference sequence). The CDR3 has 13 amino acids. CDR3 loop: CASSFQGHTEAFF. The CDR3 nucleotides read TGTGCCAGCAGTTTTCAGGGGCACACTGAAGCTTTCTTT. Full variable domain (rest looked up from reference TRBV13 and TRBJ1-1): AAGVIQSPRHLIKEKRETATLKCYPIPRHDTVYWYQQGPGQDPQFLISFYEKMQSDKGSIPDRFSAQQFSDYHSELNMSSLELGDSALYFCASSFQGHTEAFFGQGTRLTVV.

This clonotype was found many times. The gene calls are TRBV4-2 and TRBJ1-5; the D is unclear. There are 15 residues in the CDR3. V lost 1 base, J lost 0 bases, and 7 bases lay in between. Germline CDR1 LGHNA, CDR2 YNFKEQ. The CDR3 region is CASSQGPYSNQPQHF. CDR3 sequence (DNA): TGTGCCAGCAGCCAAGGTCCCTATAGCAATCAGCCCCAGCATTTT.

In its sample, this clonotype was seen a few times. The CDR3: CASSHSAGTTDTQYF. CDR3 in DNA: TGTGCCAGCAGCCACTCAGCGGGCACCACAGATACGCAGTATTTT. The V and J genes are TRBV4-2 and TRBJ2-3; D is perhaps TRBD2 (6 bases). V was pared by 3 bases and J by 2 bases, with 12 bases between. This CDR3 contains 15 residues. Looked up from germline, CDR1 is LGHNA and CDR2 is YNFKEQ.

At least ten counts were recorded for this clonotype. This chain joins TRBV20-1 and TRBJ2-3, with unresolved D. The CDR3 spans 14 residues. Germline CDR1 and CDR2: DFQATT and SNEGSKA (reference sequence). The V end was cut by 1 base, the J end by 4 bases, with 12 bases between. The DNA for the CDR3 is TGCAGTGCTAGAGGGTCATTTACGGCAGATACGCAGTATTTT. Translation gives CSARGSFTADTQYF.

This clonotype was recorded at least ten times. The V gene is TRBV5-5, the J gene TRBJ1-1; TRBD1 aligns across 7 bases. V was clipped by 0 bases and J by 1 base; unmatched bases: 12. The CDR3 is 18 amino acids. In germline, CDR1 is SGHKS, CDR2 YYEKEE (reference sequence). The chain's CDR3 is CASSLADRVGARNTEAFF. DNA of the CDR3: TGTGCCAGCAGCTTGGCTGACAGGGTGGGAGCGAGGAACACTGAAGCTTTCTTT. Full variable domain (missing parts from reference TRBV5-5 and TRBJ1-1): DAGVTQSPTHLIKTRGQQVTLRCSPISGHKSVSWYQQVLGQGPQFIFQYYEKEERGRGNFPDRFSARQFPNYSSELNVNALLLGDSALYLCASSLADRVGARNTEAFFGQGTRLTVV.

Only one count was recorded for this clonotype. The J gene is TRBJ2-1, the V gene TRBV9; TRBD2 matches 8 bases. After removal of 4 bases from V and 4 bases from J, the junction contained 10 bases not matched to a gene. CDR1 is SGDLS and CDR2 is YYNGEE in the germline V gene. The CDR3 loop spans 16 amino acids. CDR3 in amino acids: CASSLISGNAYNEQFF. The CDR3 DNA is TGTGCCAGCAGCCTGATTAGCGGGAACGCTTACAATGAGCAGTTCTTC.

V and J are TRBV27 and TRBJ2-7, with D possibly TRBD2 on 7 matching bases. Deletions cut 8 bases from V and 3 bases from J, with 17 bases between. The CDR3 loop spans 14 amino acids. Per germline, CDR1 MNHEY and CDR2 SMNVEV (reference sequence). The CDR3 region has the DNA TGTGCCAGCGTAAGGTGGGGGGGACACTACGAGCAGTACTTC. Its translation is CASVRWGGHYEQYF.

This clonotype was detected ten times or more. The chain links TRBV7-3 to TRBJ1-5; TRBD1 aligns across 8 bases. After removal of 1 base from V and 8 bases from J, the junction contained 10 bases not matched to a gene. The CDR3 is 16 amino acids. Germline CDR1 reads SGHTA; CDR2 reads FQGTGA. In DNA, the CDR3 is TGTGCCAGCAGCTTAAAAGGTTCAGGGGGCGAGGAGCCCCAGCATTTT. Translating it yields CASSLKGSGGEEPQHF.